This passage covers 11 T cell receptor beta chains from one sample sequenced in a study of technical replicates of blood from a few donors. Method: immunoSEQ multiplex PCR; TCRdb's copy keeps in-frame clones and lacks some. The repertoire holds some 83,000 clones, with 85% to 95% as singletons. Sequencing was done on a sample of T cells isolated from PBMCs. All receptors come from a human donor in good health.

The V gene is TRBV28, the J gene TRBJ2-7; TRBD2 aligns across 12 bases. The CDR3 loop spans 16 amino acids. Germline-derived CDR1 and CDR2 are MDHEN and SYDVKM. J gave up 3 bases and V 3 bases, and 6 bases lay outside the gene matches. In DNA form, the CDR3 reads TGTGCCAGCAGTTTGGCTAGCGGGAGGGCTGACTACGAGCAGTACTTC. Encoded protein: CASSLASGRADYEQYF. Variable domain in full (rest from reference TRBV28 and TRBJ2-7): DVKVTQSSRYLVKRTGEKVFLECVQDMDHENMFWYRQDPGLGLRLIYFSYDVKMKEKGDIPEGYSVSREKKERFSLILESASTNQTSMYLCASSLASGRADYEQYFGPGTRLTVT.

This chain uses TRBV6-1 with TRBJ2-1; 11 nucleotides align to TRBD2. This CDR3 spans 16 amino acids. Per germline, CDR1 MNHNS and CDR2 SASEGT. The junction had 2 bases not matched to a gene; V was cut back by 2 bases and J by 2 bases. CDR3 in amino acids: CASSELAGGTYNEQFF. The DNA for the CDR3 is TGTGCCAGCAGTGAACTAGCGGGAGGTACCTACAATGAGCAGTTCTTC.

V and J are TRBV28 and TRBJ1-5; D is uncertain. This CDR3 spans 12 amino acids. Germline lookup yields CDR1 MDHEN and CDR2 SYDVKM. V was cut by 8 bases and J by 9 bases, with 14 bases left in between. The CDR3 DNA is TGTGCCAGCGGCGACGATTGGAGGCCCCAGCATTTT. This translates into CASGDDWRPQHF. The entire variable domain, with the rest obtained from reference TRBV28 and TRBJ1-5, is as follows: DVKVTQSSRYLVKRTGEKVFLECVQDMDHENMFWYRQDPGLGLRLIYFSYDVKMKEKGDIPEGYSVSREKKERFSLILESASTNQTSMYLCASGDDWRPQHFGDGTRLSIL.

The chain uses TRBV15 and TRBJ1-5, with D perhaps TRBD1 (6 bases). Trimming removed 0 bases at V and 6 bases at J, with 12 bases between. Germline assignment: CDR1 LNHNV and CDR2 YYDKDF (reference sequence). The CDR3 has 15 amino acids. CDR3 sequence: CATSRDTGITQPQHF. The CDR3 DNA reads TGTGCCACCAGCAGAGATACAGGGATAACTCAGCCCCAGCATTTT.

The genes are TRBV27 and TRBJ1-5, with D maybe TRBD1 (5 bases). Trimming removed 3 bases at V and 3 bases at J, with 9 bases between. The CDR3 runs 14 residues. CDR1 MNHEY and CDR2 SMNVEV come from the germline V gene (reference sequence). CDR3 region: CASSFRGYNQPQHF. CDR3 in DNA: TGTGCCAGCAGTTTTAGGGGCTACAATCAGCCCCAGCATTTT.

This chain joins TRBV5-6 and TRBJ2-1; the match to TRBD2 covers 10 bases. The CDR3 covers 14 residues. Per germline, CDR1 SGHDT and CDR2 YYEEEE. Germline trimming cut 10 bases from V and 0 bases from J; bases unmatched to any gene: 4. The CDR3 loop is CAGASGSSYNEQFF. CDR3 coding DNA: TGTGCCGGGGCTAGCGGGAGCTCCTACAATGAGCAGTTCTTC.

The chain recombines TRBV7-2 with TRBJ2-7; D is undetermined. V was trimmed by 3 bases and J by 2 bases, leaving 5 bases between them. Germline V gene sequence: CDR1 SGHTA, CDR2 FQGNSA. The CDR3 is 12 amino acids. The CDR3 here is CASSFNPYEQYF. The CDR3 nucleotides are TGTGCCAGCAGCTTTAATCCCTACGAGCAGTACTTC.

The CDR3 DNA reads TGTGCCAGTAGTCCCGACTTAGAGGGCCGGGGCTACACCTTC. Protein sequence: CASSPDLEGRGYTF. The chain recombines TRBV19 with TRBJ1-2; D is unresolved. Germline-derived CDR1 and CDR2 are LNHDA and SQIVND (reference sequence). Between the trimmed V and J ends, which lost 5 bases and 8 bases, there was a span of 18 bases. The CDR3 length is 14 residues.

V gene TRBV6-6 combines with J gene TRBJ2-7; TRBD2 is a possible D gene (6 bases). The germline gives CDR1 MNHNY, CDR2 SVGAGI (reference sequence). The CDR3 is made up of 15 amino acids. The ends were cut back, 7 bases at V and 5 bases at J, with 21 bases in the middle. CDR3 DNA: TGTGCCAGCAAAAATAATCACTACCCGGGAGACGAGCAGTACTTC. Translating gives CASKNNHYPGDEQYF.

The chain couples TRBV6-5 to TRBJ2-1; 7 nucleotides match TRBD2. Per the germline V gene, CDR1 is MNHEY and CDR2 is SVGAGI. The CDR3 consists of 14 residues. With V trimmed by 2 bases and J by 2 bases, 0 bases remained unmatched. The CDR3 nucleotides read TGTGCCAGCAGTTACGGGACTACCTACAATGAGCAGTTCTTC. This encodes CASSYGTTYNEQFF.

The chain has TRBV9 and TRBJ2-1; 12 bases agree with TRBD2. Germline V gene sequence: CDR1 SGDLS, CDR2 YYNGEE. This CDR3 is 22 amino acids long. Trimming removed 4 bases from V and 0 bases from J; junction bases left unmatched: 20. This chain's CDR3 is CASSPHREGLAGLPSSYNEQFF. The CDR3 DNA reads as TGTGCCAGCAGCCCCCATCGGGAAGGACTAGCGGGATTACCGAGCTCCTACAATGAGCAGTTCTTC.